Below, 18 T cell receptor beta chains from the same sample are listed, as sequenced in a study of glioma-infiltrating T cells after dendritic cell vaccination. Described time point: after dendritic cell vaccination, including at tumor progression/relapse. Clones were sequenced by immunoSEQ multiplex PCR, and TCRdb holds only the in-frame ones, with some missing. The sample has tens of thousands of clones, roughly 85% seen once. The sample here was blood, taken after dendritic cell vaccination. These receptors all stem from a human donor with glioblastoma.

This clone came up a few times. CDR3: CASSIDSRVATNEKLFF. The CDR3 DNA reads TGTGCCAGTAGTATTGACTCTCGGGTTGCAACTAATGAAAAACTGTTTTTT. The chain joins TRBV19 to TRBJ1-4; no firm D call. The V gene lost 3 bases and the J gene lost 0 bases, with 14 bases spanning the gap. The germline CDR1 and CDR2 sequences are LNHDA and SQIVND (reference sequence). The CDR3 contains 17 residues.

In DNA form, the CDR3 reads TGTGCCAGCAGCGGAATCGGGAGGGCGGGCACCGGGGAGCTGTTTTTT. This encodes CASSGIGRAGTGELFF. The chain joins TRBV5-4 to TRBJ2-2; 8 nucleotides agree with TRBD2. The CDR3 covers 16 residues. CDR1 is SGHNT and CDR2 is YYREEE in the germline V gene (reference sequence). J was trimmed by 4 bases and V by 4 bases; bases with no gene match: 9.

V usage is TRBV28 and J usage is TRBJ1-1; D is perhaps TRBD1 (5 bases). The V end was cut by 5 bases, the J end by 4 bases, with 17 bases between. Germline V gene sequence: CDR1 MDHEN, CDR2 SYDVKM. The CDR3 is 15 amino acids. The CDR3 nucleotides are TGTGCCAGCAGTCTCGAGGCTCCGGGGGTCACTGAAGCTTTCTTT. Protein sequence: CASSLEAPGVTEAFF.

Note on this clone: Other DNA sequences of this sample code for an identical CDR3. The chain has TRBV5-4 and TRBJ2-5; 7 bases align to TRBD1. The CDR3 totals 14 residues. CDR1 and CDR2 (germline): SGHNT, YYREEE (reference sequence). With V trimmed by 1 base and J by 3 bases, 3 bases remained unmatched. The chain's CDR3 is CASSLRGLEETQYF. CDR3 bases: TGTGCCAGCAGCTTGAGGGGGCTGGAAGAGACCCAGTACTTC.

This rearrangement joins TRBV5-1 to TRBJ2-7; 7 bases are a match to TRBD1. The length of the CDR3 is 14 residues. The trim removed 4 bases at V and 3 bases at J, leaving 7 bases unmatched. CDR1 and CDR2 (germline): SGHRS, YFSETQ. The CDR3 region is CASSGTAGGYEQYF. The CDR3 DNA sequence: TGCGCCAGCAGCGGGACAGCAGGGGGCTACGAGCAGTACTTC.

The chain carries TRBV5-6 and TRBJ2-4, with D possibly being TRBD2 (6 bases). This CDR3 is 14 amino acids long. Per the germline V gene, CDR1 is SGHDT and CDR2 is YYEEEE. Trimming stripped 5 bases from V and 9 bases from J, with 18 bases between. This CDR3 reads CASRHPGEPGIQYF. For the CDR3, the DNA is TGTGCCAGCAGACATCCGGGAGAGCCCGGCATTCAGTACTTC. The variable domain in full, completed from reference TRBV5-6 and TRBJ2-4, reads DAGVTQSPTHLIKTRGQQVTLRCSPKSGHDTVSWYQQALGQGPQFIFQYYEEEERQRGNFPDRFSGHQFPNYSSELNVNALLLGDSALYLCASRHPGEPGIQYFGAGTRLSVL.

The chain combines TRBV19 with TRBJ2-7, with D unresolved. CDR3 length: 16 residues. Germline V gene data show CDR1 as LNHDA and CDR2 as SQIVND (reference sequence). The ends were cut back, 0 bases at V and 0 bases at J, with 12 bases in the middle. The CDR3 sequence is CASSIDRHTDSYEQYF. For the CDR3, the DNA is TGTGCCAGTAGTATAGATCGACATACAGACTCCTACGAGCAGTACTTC. The whole variable domain, filled in from reference TRBV19 and TRBJ2-7, reads DGGITQSPKYLFRKEGQNVTLSCEQNLNHDAMYWYRQDPGQGLRLIYYSQIVNDFQKGDIAEGYSVSREKKESFPLTVTSAQKNPTAFYLCASSIDRHTDSYEQYFGPGTRLTVT.

The chain carries TRBV30 and TRBJ1-3; 7 nucleotides align to TRBD1. The CDR3 length is 14 residues. V shed 8 bases and J 0 bases; nucleotides not matched to a gene: 7. Germline V gives CDR1 GTSNPN, CDR2 SVGIG (reference sequence). CDR3 DNA: TGTGCCCTCGAGGACAGGACCTCTGGAAACACCATATATTTT. Translating gives CALEDRTSGNTIYF.

Only one count was recorded for this clone. The chain links TRBV6-5 to TRBJ1-1; D is ambiguous. The V and J ends lost 5 bases and 5 bases respectively, with 9 bases between them. Germline-derived CDR1 and CDR2 are MNHEY and SVGAGI. The CDR3 has 12 residues. The CDR3 nucleotides are TGTGCCAGCAGTCGGGGATGGACTGAAGCTTTCTTT. Translating it yields CASSRGWTEAFF.

The count of this clone is one. CDR3 coding DNA: TGCGCCAGCAGCCGGTGGCAGGGTAACGACGAGCAGTACTTC. It is translated as CASSRWQGNDEQYF. The rearrangement uses TRBV5-1 and TRBJ2-7; a weak D match, TRBD1 (5 bases). The CDR3 contains 14 residues. Germline CDR1 and CDR2: SGHRS and YFSETQ. The V end lost 4 bases, the J end lost 5 bases, and 16 bases lay between the germline ends.

The rearrangement joins TRBV2 to TRBJ2-7; 8 bases are a match to TRBD1. CDR3 length equals 15 residues. V was pared by 1 base and J by 4 bases, with 6 bases of the junction left unmatched. CDR1 SNHLY and CDR2 FYNNEI come from the germline V gene. This CDR3 reads CASSEERTGRYEQYF. As DNA, the CDR3 is TGTGCCAGCAGTGAAGAGAGGACAGGGCGGTACGAGCAGTACTTC.

The chain has TRBV18 and TRBJ2-7, with TRBD2 identical over 11 bases. V gave up 6 bases and J gave up 3 bases; unmatched junction bases: 10. Germline CDR1 reads KGHSH; CDR2 reads LQKENI. The length of the CDR3 is 16 residues. As DNA, the CDR3 is TGTGCCAGCTCCCGGGGGATTGGACTAGCGGGCTACGAGCAGTACTTC. It codes for CASSRGIGLAGYEQYF.

This clone was detected only once. The chain is built from TRBV28 and TRBJ1-2, with 8 positions matching TRBD1. The CDR3 is made up of 15 amino acids. The germline gives CDR1 MDHEN, CDR2 SYDVKM. Germline trimming cut 2 bases from V and 7 bases from J; bases unmatched to any gene: 9. The CDR3, as DNA: TGTGCCAGCAGTTTAAGGACAGGGCAGGTCGGTGGCTACACCTTC. Translation: CASSLRTGQVGGYTF.

This sequence joins TRBV2 and TRBJ2-7; 7 nucleotides line up with TRBD2. Germline V gene data show CDR1 as SNHLY and CDR2 as FYNNEI. The V segment lost 2 bases and the J segment 4 bases; nucleotides outside the gene matches: 5. The CDR3 covers 14 residues. The DNA of the CDR3 is TGTGCCAGCAGTGAAAACCGCGGGAGTTACGAGCAGTACTTC. It is translated as CASSENRGSYEQYF.

The chain links TRBV30 to TRBJ1-5; possibly TRBD1 for D (6 bases). The CDR3 is made up of 16 amino acids. Trimming removed 0 bases from V and 5 bases from J, with 17 bases in between. Germline values: CDR1 GTSNPN, CDR2 SVGIG (reference sequence). The CDR3 here is CAWSVTGGGFDQPQHF. The DNA of the CDR3 is TGTGCCTGGAGTGTAACGGGGGGCGGTTTCGATCAGCCCCAGCATTTT.

The V gene is TRBV11-3, the J gene TRBJ1-1; D gene uncertain. Germline CDR1 SGHNT, CDR2 YENEEA. The CDR3 runs to 12 residues. The V end was cut by 3 bases, the J end by 3 bases, with 5 bases between. For the CDR3, the DNA is TGTGCCAGCAGCTTCCGGGACACTGAAGCTTTCTTT. Protein: CASSFRDTEAFF.

The chain joins TRBV19 to TRBJ2-1, with 8 bases lining up with TRBD2. With V trimmed by 3 bases and J by 4 bases, 5 bases remained unmatched. Germline CDR1 is LNHDA and CDR2 is SQIVND (reference sequence). The CDR3 spans 15 residues. The CDR3 DNA sequence: TGTGCCAGTAGTATTAGGGCTAGCGGGTACAATGAGCAGTTCTTC. Translated: CASSIRASGYNEQFF. The variable domain in full, completed from reference TRBV19 and TRBJ2-1, reads DGGITQSPKYLFRKEGQNVTLSCEQNLNHDAMYWYRQDPGQGLRLIYYSQIVNDFQKGDIAEGYSVSREKKESFPLTVTSAQKNPTAFYLCASSIRASGYNEQFFGPGTRLTVL.

The rearrangement links TRBV19 to TRBJ2-7, with 7 bases aligning to TRBD1. V lost 2 bases and J lost 2; bases outside the gene matches: 3. In germline, CDR1 is LNHDA, CDR2 SQIVND (reference sequence). CDR3 length: 14 amino acids. CDR3 sequence: CASSILGTAYEQYF. The CDR3 DNA follows: TGTGCCAGTAGTATATTGGGGACAGCCTACGAGCAGTACTTC.